This TCR beta chain was retrieved from a study of blood T cells in healthy people across ages. Trimming removed 4 bases at V and 0 bases at J, with 9 bases between. The CDR3 consists of 14 residues. Germline CDR1 and CDR2: SGHRS and YFSETQ. This clonotype has a count of ten or more. Its antigen remains unidentified. Through a sample-barcoded 5' primer and a J-beta primer mix, a second PCR was run for 7 to 11 cycles. TCRdb called the 5' RACE reads again in MiXCR, with one record for every CDR3 protein. In the table there are 750,000 to 950,000 distinct CDR3 sequences, roughly 25% of which are singletons. Whole-study findings and limits: Conclusively comparing naive with antigen-experienced cells was impossible with unsorted PBMCs.

These data also featured in a second study, about T cells of mothers and their children. That paper notes: Material was donated by three healthy Caucasian mothers and their six children. A primer called M1S, used in the second PCR, added sample barcodes and 2-4 random nucleotides. Sequencing returned over 9 million TCR beta CDR3 reads per mother and approximately 3 million per child.

The chain carries TRBV5-1 and TRBJ2-3; no definite D call. This TCR was sampled from a boy under 18 in good health. Sample: blood. The CDR3 is CASSPDRSTDTQYF. The DNA of the CDR3 is TGCGCCAGCAGCCCGGATCGTAGCACAGATACGCAGTATTTT. The full variable domain, its missing parts supplied by reference TRBV5-1 and TRBJ2-3, is KAGVTQTPRYLIKTRGQQVTLSCSPISGHRSVSWYQQTPGQGLQFLFEYFSETQRNKGNFPGRFSGRQFSNSRSEMNVSTLELGDSALYLCASSPDRSTDTQYFGPGTRLTVL.